The 28 T cell receptor beta chains below all came from one sample that was sequenced in a study of T cells after posttransplantation cyclophosphamide. Busulfan-fludarabine conditioning, marrow transplant, and cyclophosphamide on days +3 and +4 were administered. The data were produced by immunoSEQ multiplex PCR, yet TCRdb's version contains in-frame clones alone and is incomplete. The sample yields approximately 39,000 clones, around four fifths seen once. The material was CD4+ T cells sorted from blood, obtained about 1,900 days after a stem cell transplant with posttransplant cyclophosphamide. These receptors were taken from a female patient aged 35 to 55 who received an allogeneic stem cell transplant from a related donor, was CMV-positive, and had no GVHD. Some T cells may have come from the graft donor.

The chain uses TRBV28 and TRBJ2-1; 8 bases line up with TRBD1. Trimming removed 8 bases from V and 3 bases from J; junction bases left unmatched: 6. This CDR3 spans 14 amino acids. CDR1 and CDR2 (germline): MDHEN, SYDVKM. This chain's CDR3 is CASVTGDRYNEQFF. The CDR3 DNA follows: TGTGCCAGCGTGACAGGGGATCGCTACAATGAGCAGTTCTTC.

This clone was seen only a few times. The chain is built from TRBV12-5 and TRBJ1-5; 11 bases fit TRBD1. CDR3 length: 15 amino acids. J gave up 5 bases and V 5 bases, and 5 bases lay outside the gene matches. CDR1 is LGHNT and CDR2 is FRNRAP in the germline V gene. The CDR3 loop reads CASGLGQGADQPQHF. The CDR3 nucleotides read TGTGCTAGTGGTCTCGGACAGGGGGCCGATCAGCCCCAGCATTTT.

This clone was recorded only once. The chain couples TRBV4-3 to TRBJ2-5; perhaps TRBD1 as D (7 bases). The CDR3 totals 15 residues. Germline lookup yields CDR1 LGHNA and CDR2 YSLEER. V was cut by 0 bases and J by 3 bases, with 11 bases left in between. The chain's CDR3 is CASSQDSRGEETQYF. CDR3 in DNA: TGCGCCAGCAGCCAAGATTCCAGGGGGGAAGAGACCCAGTACTTC.

The chain carries TRBV7-9 and TRBJ2-7, with D tentatively TRBD2 (5 bases). The V end lost 6 bases, the J end lost 2 bases, and 11 bases lay between the germline ends. CDR3 size: 13 residues. Germline V gene sequence: CDR1 SEHNR, CDR2 FQNEAQ (reference sequence). Here the CDR3 reads CASSPNGAYEQYF. CDR3 bases: TGTGCCAGCAGTCCCAACGGGGCCTACGAGCAGTACTTC.

This clone was picked up one time. This chain joins TRBV18 and TRBJ2-7, with TRBD1 matching over 8 bases. This CDR3 is 13 amino acids long. After removal of 6 bases from V and 7 bases from J, the junction contained 8 bases not matched to a gene. The germline V gene has CDR1 KGHSH and CDR2 LQKENI. Here the CDR3 DNA reads TGTGCCAGCTCGCCTGGACAGGGACGGGAGCAGTACTTC. Its protein product is CASSPGQGREQYF.

This chain connects TRBV14 to TRBJ2-5, with 11 bases aligning to TRBD2. This CDR3 contains 16 residues. The germline V gene encodes CDR1 SGHDN and CDR2 FVKESK. V shed 4 bases and J 7 bases; nucleotides not matched to a gene: 11. In nucleotides, the CDR3 is TGTGCCAGCAGCCGCTTATCTAGCGGGGGGAGCGTGACCCAGTACTTC. Encoded protein: CASSRLSSGGSVTQYF.

The chain is built from TRBV6-4 and TRBJ2-1, with 11 bases aligning to TRBD2. The CDR3 runs 14 residues. Losses at the gene ends were 4 bases for V and 10 bases for J; bases not matched to a gene: 6. The germline CDR1 and CDR2 sequences are MRHNA and SNTAGT. The CDR3 DNA follows: TGTGCCAGCAGTGTACTAGCGGGGGCGGTAGAGCAGTTCTTC. Translating gives CASSVLAGAVEQFF.

The count of this clone is one. The chain joins TRBV5-6 to TRBJ2-5, with D possibly matching TRBD2 (6 bases). V shed 1 base and J shed 5 bases, with 9 bases lying between them. The CDR3 has 13 amino acids. Germline values: CDR1 SGHDT, CDR2 YYEEEE. CDR3 region: CASSLSGVETQYF. CDR3 bases: TGTGCCAGCAGCTTGTCGGGGGTGGAGACCCAGTACTTC.

V usage is TRBV5-5 and J usage is TRBJ2-1; D perhaps matches TRBD2 (6 bases). The CDR3 covers 14 residues. The V end was cut by 4 bases, the J end by 4 bases, with 12 bases between. Germline V lookup: CDR1 SGHKS, CDR2 YYEKEE (reference sequence). CDR3 coding DNA: TGTGCCAGCAGCACGGAGGGGATTTACAATGAGCAGTTCTTC. Its translation: CASSTEGIYNEQFF.

This rearrangement joins TRBV2 to TRBJ1-6, with 9 nucleotides matching TRBD1. V was pared by 5 bases and J by 11 bases, with 10 bases of the junction left unmatched. The CDR3 spans 15 residues. Germline lookup yields CDR1 SNHLY and CDR2 FYNNEI. The CDR3: CASSRDAGTGPPLHF. CDR3 nucleotide sequence: TGTGCCAGCAGTCGAGACGCCGGGACAGGGCCACCCCTCCACTTT.

This clone occurred once. The J gene is TRBJ2-3, the V gene TRBV5-1, with D unresolved. CDR3 length equals 15 residues. CDR1 SGHRS and CDR2 YFSETQ come from the germline V gene. Trimming stripped 2 bases from V and 1 base from J, with 11 bases between. The CDR3 DNA sequence: TGCGCCAGCAGCTTACTGTCCCAACGCACAGATACGCAGTATTTT. The encoded protein is CASSLLSQRTDTQYF.

This clone was found a few times. The chain joins TRBV2 to TRBJ1-2, with D possibly TRBD1 on 5 matching bases. V was clipped by 1 base and J by 0 bases, with 9 bases between them. Germline assignment: CDR1 SNHLY and CDR2 FYNNEI. The CDR3 is 15 amino acids. This CDR3 is CASSEVTDSNYGYTF. The CDR3 nucleotides are TGTGCCAGCAGTGAAGTGACAGACTCTAACTATGGCTACACCTTC.

The rearrangement uses TRBV11-1 and TRBJ1-1; D gene unclear. This CDR3 comprises 14 residues. Trimming removed 1 base at V and 0 bases at J, with 6 bases between. The germline V gene has CDR1 SGHAT and CDR2 FQDESV (reference sequence). Here the CDR3 reads CASSLDGMNTEAFF. DNA of the CDR3: TGTGCCAGCAGCTTAGACGGGATGAACACTGAAGCTTTCTTT.

The J gene is TRBJ2-7, the V gene TRBV7-8; D gene uncertain. CDR3 length: 12 residues. Germline V gene sequence: CDR1 SGHVS, CDR2 FQNEAQ. V lost 1 base to trimming and J lost 3 bases, with 4 bases between them. DNA for the CDR3: TGTGCCAGCAGCTTAGTCGGCTACGAGCAGTACTTC. Its protein product is CASSLVGYEQYF.

The chain couples TRBV5-1 to TRBJ1-2; possible D gene TRBD1, 5 bases. Per germline, CDR1 SGHRS and CDR2 YFSETQ. V was shortened by 3 bases and J by 5 bases, with 26 bases between the two germline ends. This CDR3 has 18 residues. The CDR3 DNA is TGCGCCAGCAGCTCGGGACTTAGCGCCGCGTATGCGCTTTATGGCTACACCTTC. Translating gives CASSSGLSAAYALYGYTF. The full variable domain, completed using reference TRBV5-1 and TRBJ1-2, is KAGVTQTPRYLIKTRGQQVTLSCSPISGHRSVSWYQQTPGQGLQFLFEYFSETQRNKGNFPGRFSGRQFSNSRSEMNVSTLELGDSALYLCASSSGLSAAYALYGYTFGSGTRLTVV.

V and J are TRBV6-6 and TRBJ2-5, with a possible D match to TRBD2 (6 bases). The germline V and J ends were trimmed by 8 bases and 4 bases, with 11 bases remaining between them. Per the germline V gene, CDR1 is MNHNY and CDR2 is SVGAGI (reference sequence). The CDR3 loop spans 12 amino acids. The DNA of the CDR3 is TGTGCCAGCGTTCGGGGAGGAGAGACCCAGTACTTC. Protein product: CASVRGGETQYF.

The chain combines TRBV5-1 with TRBJ2-1; 9 nucleotides line up with TRBD2. This CDR3 comprises 14 residues. The V segment lost 2 bases and the J segment 5 bases; nucleotides outside the gene matches: 2. Germline V lookup: CDR1 SGHRS, CDR2 YFSETQ. The CDR3 is CASSFSGGNNEQFF. The CDR3, as DNA: TGCGCCAGCAGCTTTAGCGGGGGCAACAATGAGCAGTTCTTC.

The chain combines TRBV7-9 with TRBJ1-2, with D possibly TRBD1 on 6 matching bases. The CDR3 covers 15 residues. Trimming left V 6 bases short and J 1 base short, with 15 bases between. The germline gives CDR1 SEHNR, CDR2 FQNEAQ (reference sequence). This chain's CDR3 is CASSNEQGSNYGYTF. As DNA, the CDR3 is TGTGCCAGCAGTAATGAACAGGGCAGTAACTATGGCTACACCTTC.

V and J are TRBV10-3 and TRBJ2-7, with 9 bases fitting TRBD1. CDR3 length: 12 residues. J lost 6 bases, V lost 6 bases, and 3 bases had no gene match. CDR1 is ENHRY and CDR2 is SYGVKD in the germline V gene. The CDR3 sequence: CAIRPTGGEQYF. The CDR3 region has the DNA TGTGCCATCAGACCGACAGGGGGCGAGCAGTACTTC.

The chain recombines TRBV12-5 with TRBJ2-3, with D unclear. CDR3 length: 13 residues. V lost 6 bases, J lost 8 bases, and 15 bases lay in between. Germline CDR1 reads LGHNT; CDR2 reads FRNRAP. CDR3 nucleotide sequence: TGTGCTAGTGGAACTGGTTTTCAAAGTACGCAGTATTTT. Encoded protein: CASGTGFQSTQYF. Together with reference TRBV12-5 and TRBJ2-3, the CDR3 gives the full variable domain: DARVTQTPRHKVTEMGQEVTMRCQPILGHNTVFWYRQTMMQGLELLAYFRNRAPLDDSGMPKDRFSAEMPDATLATLKIQPSEPRDSAVYFCASGTGFQSTQYFGPGTRLTVL.

The sample holds one count of this clone. The chain recombines TRBV4-3 with TRBJ1-4; 7 nucleotides line up with TRBD1. CDR1 is LGHNA and CDR2 is YSLEER in the germline V gene. The CDR3 contains 18 residues. Germline trimming cut 0 bases from V and 0 bases from J; bases unmatched to any gene: 7. The DNA for the CDR3 is TGCGCCAGCAGCCAAGATGTCGGAACAGGGGCAACTAATGAAAAACTGTTTTTT. Amino acids: CASSQDVGTGATNEKLFF.

The J gene is TRBJ2-3, the V gene TRBV11-2, with 8 bases identical to TRBD2. In germline, CDR1 is SGHAT, CDR2 FQNNGV. The CDR3 is made up of 15 amino acids. With 2 bases clipped from V and 6 bases from J, the junction kept 7 bases outside the gene matches. The CDR3 region is CASSLSGGGADTQYF. The CDR3 region has the DNA TGTGCCAGCAGCTTATCGGGGGGGGGCGCGGATACGCAGTATTTT.

The CDR3 region is CASSLLGGRTGELFF. The CDR3 DNA is TGTGCCAGCAGTTTATTGGGGGGTCGGACCGGGGAGCTGTTTTTT. This chain links TRBV28 with TRBJ2-2; perhaps TRBD2 as D (6 bases). V was shortened by 1 base and J by 5 bases, with 11 bases between the two germline ends. CDR1 MDHEN and CDR2 SYDVKM come from the germline V gene. The CDR3 is 15 amino acids.

The chain is built from TRBV5-1 and TRBJ1-4; TRBD1 matches 10 bases. This CDR3 is 15 amino acids long. Germline values: CDR1 SGHRS, CDR2 YFSETQ. With 7 bases clipped from V and 3 bases from J, the junction kept 6 bases outside the gene matches. The CDR3 region has the DNA TGCGCCAGCTCCCTTGACAGGGGGCCTAATGAAAAACTGTTTTTT. This translates into CASSLDRGPNEKLFF.

The chain links TRBV18 to TRBJ1-2, with a tentative D call TRBD1 (6 bases). Germline CDR1 is KGHSH and CDR2 is LQKENI. V lost 6 bases, J lost 7 bases, and 15 bases lay in between. This CDR3 contains 13 residues. This CDR3 is CASSNRDHSGYTF. The CDR3 bases are TGTGCCAGCTCCAACAGGGACCATAGTGGCTACACCTTC. Based on the CDR3 plus reference TRBV18 and TRBJ1-2, the full variable domain is NAGVMQNPRHLVRRRGQEARLRCSPMKGHSHVYWYRQLPEEGLKFMVYLQKENIIDESGMPKERFSAEFPKEGPSILRIQQVVRGDSAAYFCASSNRDHSGYTFGSGTRLTVV.

The chain couples TRBV29-1 to TRBJ2-3; D remains ambiguous. Germline V gene data show CDR1 as SQVTM and CDR2 as ANQGSEA. V lost 4 bases to trimming and J lost 0 bases, with 8 bases between them. The CDR3 runs to 13 residues. This chain's CDR3 is CSVGPLSTDTQYF. The CDR3 DNA is TGCAGCGTTGGGCCGCTGAGCACAGATACGCAGTATTTT.

The chain carries TRBV4-1 and TRBJ2-7, with D perhaps TRBD1 (5 bases). The CDR3 is 15 residues long. With 2 bases removed from V and 3 bases from J, the gap between germline ends came to 14 bases. Germline values: CDR1 MGHRA, CDR2 YSYEKL. This chain's CDR3 is CASSQLGRRNYEQYF. The CDR3 DNA follows: TGCGCCAGCAGCCAATTGGGGCGTAGGAACTACGAGCAGTACTTC.

V and J are TRBV2 and TRBJ2-5, with a possible D match to TRBD2 (5 bases). This CDR3 is built from 14 residues. V was trimmed by 8 bases and J by 1 base, leaving 14 bases between them. CDR1 SNHLY and CDR2 FYNNEI come from the germline V gene. The CDR3 coding sequence is TGTGCCAGCGCCCAGACCCGGGGCCAAGAGACCCAGTACTTC. Translating gives CASAQTRGQETQYF.